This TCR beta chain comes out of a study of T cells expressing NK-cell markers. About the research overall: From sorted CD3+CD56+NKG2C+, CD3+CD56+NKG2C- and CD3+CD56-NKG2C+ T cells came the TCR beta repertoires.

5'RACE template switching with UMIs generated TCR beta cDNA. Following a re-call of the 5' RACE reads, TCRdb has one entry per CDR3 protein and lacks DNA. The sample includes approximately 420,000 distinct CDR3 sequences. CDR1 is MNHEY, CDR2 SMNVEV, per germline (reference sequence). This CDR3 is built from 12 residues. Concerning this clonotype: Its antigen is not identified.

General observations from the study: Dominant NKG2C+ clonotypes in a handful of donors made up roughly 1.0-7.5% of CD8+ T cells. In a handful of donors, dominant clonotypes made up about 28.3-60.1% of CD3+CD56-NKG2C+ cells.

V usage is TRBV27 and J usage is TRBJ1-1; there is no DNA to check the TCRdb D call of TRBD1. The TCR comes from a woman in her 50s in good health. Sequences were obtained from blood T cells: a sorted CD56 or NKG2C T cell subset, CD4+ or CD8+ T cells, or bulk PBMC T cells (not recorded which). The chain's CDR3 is CASSRLGAEAFF.